The T cell receptor (beta chain) under discussion was sequenced for a study of blood T cell repertoires in COVID-19. Study summary: Sites in the United States, Italy and Spain provided acute and convalescent COVID-19 samples. The analysed material was cDNA or gDNA that came from T cells, B-cell-depleted T cells, or PBMCs.

Followed longitudinally, the Seattle patients had been enrolled during active infection. Original handling: Reference gene primer amplification yielded estimated nucleated cell counts. Repertoires were generated with immunoSEQ multiplex PCR, while TCRdb's copy carries only in-frame clones and drops some. V and J calls and clone size are given by that table; D and trimming were obtained from the DNA. This sample has a few hundred thousand clones; nearly 90% occur once, and the top ten carry approximately 2.1%. V lost 5 bases to trimming and J lost 0 bases, with 8 bases between them. This CDR3 has 14 amino acids. Looked up from germline, CDR1 is SGHTA and CDR2 is FQGNSA.

The sequenced sample consisted of peripheral blood. This chain uses TRBV7-2 with TRBJ1-5; D gene uncertain. This TCR derives from a woman in her sixties or seventies with COVID-19, enrolled during active disease. The CDR3 is CASSRWASNQPQHF. CDR3 nucleotide sequence: TGTGCCAGCAGCCGGTGGGCTAGCAATCAGCCCCAGCATTTT.